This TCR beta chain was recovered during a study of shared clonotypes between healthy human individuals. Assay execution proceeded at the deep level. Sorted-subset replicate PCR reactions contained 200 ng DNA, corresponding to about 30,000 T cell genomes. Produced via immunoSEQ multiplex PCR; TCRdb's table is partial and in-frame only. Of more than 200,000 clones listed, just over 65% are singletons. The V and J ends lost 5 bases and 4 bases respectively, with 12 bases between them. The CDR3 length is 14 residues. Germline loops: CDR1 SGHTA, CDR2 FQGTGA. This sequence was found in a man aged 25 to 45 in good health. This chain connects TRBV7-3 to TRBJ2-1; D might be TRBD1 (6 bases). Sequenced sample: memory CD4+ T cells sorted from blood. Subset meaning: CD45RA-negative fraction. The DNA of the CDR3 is TGTGCCAGCAGCCCTCGGACAGAGTACAATGAGCAGTTCTTC. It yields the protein CASSPRTEYNEQFF.